These T cell receptor beta chains were read from a single sample in a study of T-cell memory formation after mild COVID-19. TCRdb re-analysed the 5' RACE reads in MiXCR, keeping a single row per CDR3 protein. This table holds about 310,000 distinct CDR3 sequences, roughly 19% found once. Sequenced sample: PBMCs or a T cell subset sorted from them (not recorded which). The receptors were sampled from a man between 18 and 35 years old who had mild COVID-19 (a few samples of this study predate the infection). Cell type and time point are not known. Both conserved end residues are part of each CDR3. Fields, in order: V gene, J gene, D gene, clone size, CDR3 DNA, CDR3 protein. A D gene is named only where the DNA matches it firmly. A row's size may be missing; if present it is once, few, many or a size class.

v_gene: TRBV12-3/TRBV12-4
j_gene: TRBJ1-5
d_gene: .
abundance: .
CDR3nt: TGTGCCAGCAGTCCGGCCGGGGCGCGCAATCAGCCCCAGCATTTT
CDR3aa: CASSPAGARNQPQHF

v_gene: TRBV7-2
j_gene: TRBJ2-3
d_gene: .
abundance: .
CDR3nt: TGTGCCAGCAGCTTAGCGGCGGGACACGATACGCAGTATTTT
CDR3aa: CASSLAAGHDTQYF

v_gene: TRBV20-1
j_gene: TRBJ1-3
d_gene: .
abundance: few
CDR3nt: TGCAGTGTTAGGATCGGCTCTGGAAACACCATATATTTT
CDR3aa: CSVRIGSGNTIYF

v_gene: TRBV4-1
j_gene: TRBJ1-3
d_gene: .
abundance: few
CDR3nt: TGCGCCAGCAGCCCCGCCGTCACTCCTGGAAACACCATATATTTT
CDR3aa: CASSPAVTPGNTIYF

v_gene: TRBV7-8
j_gene: TRBJ2-2
d_gene: .
abundance: few
CDR3nt: TGTGCCAGCAGTCCTAGTCGGAGGGAGCTGTTTTTT
CDR3aa: CASSPSRRELFF

v_gene: TRBV13
j_gene: TRBJ2-4
d_gene: TRBD2
abundance: few
CDR3nt: TGTGCCAGCAGCTCGGGGGGGGCCCGAGCCAAAAACATTCAGTACTTC
CDR3aa: CASSSGGARAKNIQYF

v_gene: TRBV7-8
j_gene: TRBJ2-2
d_gene: .
abundance: many
CDR3nt: TGTGCCAGCAGCTTTGGGACTCTGAACACCGGGGAGCTGTTTTTT
CDR3aa: CASSFGTLNTGELFF

v_gene: TRBV4-2
j_gene: TRBJ1-2
d_gene: .
abundance: .
CDR3nt: TGTGCCAGCAGCCCTCCCGTCCCCATTAACTATGGCTACACCTTC
CDR3aa: CASSPPVPINYGYTF

v_gene: TRBV5-1
j_gene: TRBJ2-2
d_gene: TRBD2
abundance: .
CDR3nt: TGCGCCAGCAGCAACATAGCGGGGTCGAACACCGGGGAGCTGTTTTTT
CDR3aa: CASSNIAGSNTGELFF

v_gene: TRBV4-1
j_gene: TRBJ1-2
d_gene: .
abundance: .
CDR3nt: TGCGCCAGCAGCCAAGTTGATGGAGAAGGCTACACCTTC
CDR3aa: CASSQVDGEGYTF

v_gene: TRBV5-1
j_gene: TRBJ1-1
d_gene: .
abundance: .
CDR3nt: TGCGCCAGCAGCTTGGCGGCAGGGATGGACACTGAAGCTTTCTTT
CDR3aa: CASSLAAGMDTEAFF

v_gene: TRBV9
j_gene: TRBJ1-2
d_gene: TRBD1
abundance: few
CDR3nt: TGTGCCAGCAGCGTAGGAGGGCAGGGACAGGGCTACACCTTC
CDR3aa: CASSVGGQGQGYTF

v_gene: TRBV7-2
j_gene: TRBJ2-3
d_gene: .
abundance: .
CDR3nt: TGTGCCAGCAGCCTGGATCATACGCAGTATTTT
CDR3aa: CASSLDHTQYF

v_gene: TRBV6-5
j_gene: TRBJ2-7
d_gene: TRBD2
abundance: few
CDR3nt: TGTGCCAGCAGTAAGAGCGGGGGGGCGAACGAGCAGTACTTC
CDR3aa: CASSKSGGANEQYF

v_gene: TRBV6-2/TRBV6-3
j_gene: TRBJ2-1
d_gene: .
abundance: few
CDR3nt: TGTGCCAGCAGTTCCGAACCGACCACAGGGCGAAAGGTCTATGAGCAGTTCTTC
CDR3aa: CASSSEPTTGRKVYEQFF

v_gene: TRBV5-1
j_gene: TRBJ2-7
d_gene: .
abundance: few
CDR3nt: TGCGCCAGCTCCCCGGGGACCGGCGGGATCGAGCAGTACTTC
CDR3aa: CASSPGTGGIEQYF

v_gene: TRBV5-5
j_gene: TRBJ1-5
d_gene: .
abundance: few
CDR3nt: TGTGCCAGCAGTGTGTCCGACAGATACAATCAGCCCCAGCATTTT
CDR3aa: CASSVSDRYNQPQHF

v_gene: TRBV7-3
j_gene: TRBJ2-3
d_gene: .
abundance: .
CDR3nt: TGTGCCAGCAGCTCTACGACGCAAACGCAGTATTTT
CDR3aa: CASSSTTQTQYF

v_gene: TRBV12-3/TRBV12-4
j_gene: TRBJ1-1
d_gene: .
abundance: .
CDR3nt: TGTGCCAGCAGTATTGTTCGGGGCAGGTCTGAAGCTTTCTTT
CDR3aa: CASSIVRGRSEAFF

v_gene: TRBV7-9
j_gene: TRBJ2-3
d_gene: TRBD1
abundance: many
CDR3nt: TGTGCCAGCGGCAGGTCGGGACAGATAATTAGCACAGATACGCAGTATTTT
CDR3aa: CASGRSGQIISTDTQYF

v_gene: TRBV12-3/TRBV12-4
j_gene: TRBJ1-4
d_gene: .
abundance: many
CDR3nt: TGTGCCAGCAGTCCTAGTGGGACTAATGAAAAACTGTTTTTT
CDR3aa: CASSPSGTNEKLFF

v_gene: TRBV12-3/TRBV12-4
j_gene: TRBJ2-5
d_gene: .
abundance: few
CDR3nt: TGTGCCAGCAGAAAGAATGGGGAAGAGACCCAGTACTTC
CDR3aa: CASRKNGEETQYF